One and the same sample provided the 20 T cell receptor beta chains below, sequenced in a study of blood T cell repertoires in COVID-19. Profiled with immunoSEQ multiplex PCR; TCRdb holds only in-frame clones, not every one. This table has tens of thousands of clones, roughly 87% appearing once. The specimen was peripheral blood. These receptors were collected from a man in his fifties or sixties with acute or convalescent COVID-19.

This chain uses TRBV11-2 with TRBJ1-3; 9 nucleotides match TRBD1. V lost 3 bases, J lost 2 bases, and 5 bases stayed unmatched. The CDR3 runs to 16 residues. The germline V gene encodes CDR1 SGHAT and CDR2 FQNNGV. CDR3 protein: CASSFDGTGPGNTIYF. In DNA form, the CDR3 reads TGTGCCAGCAGCTTCGACGGGACAGGGCCTGGAAACACCATATATTTT.

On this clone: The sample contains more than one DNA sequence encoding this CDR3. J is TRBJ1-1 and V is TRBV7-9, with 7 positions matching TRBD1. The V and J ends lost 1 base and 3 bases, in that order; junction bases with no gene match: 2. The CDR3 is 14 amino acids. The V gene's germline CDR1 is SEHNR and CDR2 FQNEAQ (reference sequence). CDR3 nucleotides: TGTGCCAGCAGCTTAGGGGGACAGTACACTGAAGCTTTCTTT. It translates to CASSLGGQYTEAFF.

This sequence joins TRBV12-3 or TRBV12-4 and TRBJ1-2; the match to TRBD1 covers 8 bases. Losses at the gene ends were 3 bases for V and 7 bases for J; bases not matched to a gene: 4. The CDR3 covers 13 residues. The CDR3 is CASSFGQGRGYTF. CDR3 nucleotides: TGTGCCAGCAGTTTCGGACAGGGTCGTGGCTACACCTTC.

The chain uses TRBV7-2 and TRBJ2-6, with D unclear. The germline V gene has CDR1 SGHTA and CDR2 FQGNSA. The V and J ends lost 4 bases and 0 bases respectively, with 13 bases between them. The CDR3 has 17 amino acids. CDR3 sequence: CASSSLRSGSGANVLTF. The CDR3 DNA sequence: TGTGCCAGCAGCTCCCTCCGTTCGGGCTCTGGGGCCAACGTCCTGACTTTC.

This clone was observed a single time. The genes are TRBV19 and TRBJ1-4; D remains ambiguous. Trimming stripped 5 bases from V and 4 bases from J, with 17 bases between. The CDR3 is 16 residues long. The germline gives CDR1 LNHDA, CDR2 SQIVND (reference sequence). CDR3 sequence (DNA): TGTGCCAGTAGTTCCACCGTCACAGCGGTTAATGAAAAACTGTTTTTT. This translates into CASSSTVTAVNEKLFF.

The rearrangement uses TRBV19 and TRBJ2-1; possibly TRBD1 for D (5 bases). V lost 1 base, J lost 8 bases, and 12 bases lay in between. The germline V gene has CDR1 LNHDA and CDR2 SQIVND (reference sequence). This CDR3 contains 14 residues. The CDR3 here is CASSIGAGFYEQFF. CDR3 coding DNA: TGTGCCAGTAGTATAGGGGCAGGGTTTTATGAGCAGTTCTTC.

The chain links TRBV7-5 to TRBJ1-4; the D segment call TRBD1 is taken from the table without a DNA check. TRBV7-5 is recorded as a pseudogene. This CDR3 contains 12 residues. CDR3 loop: CARSPTREKLFF. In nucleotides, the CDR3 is TGTGCCAGAAGCCCGACACGGGAAAAACTGTTTTTT.

The CDR3 spells CASSETVNYGYTF. CDR3 nucleotide sequence: TGTGCCAGCAGCGAAACGGTTAACTATGGCTACACCTTC. The chain couples TRBV9 to TRBJ1-2; D remains ambiguous. Germline lookup yields CDR1 SGDLS and CDR2 YYNGEE. V lost 3 bases and J 1 base, leaving 7 bases between the germline ends. This CDR3 spans 13 amino acids.

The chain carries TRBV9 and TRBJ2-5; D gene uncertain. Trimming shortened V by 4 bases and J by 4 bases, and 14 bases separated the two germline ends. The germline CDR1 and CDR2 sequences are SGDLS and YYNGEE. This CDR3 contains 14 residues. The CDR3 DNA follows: TGTGCCAGCAGCCCCGTTAGTGGTCCAGAGACCCAGTACTTC. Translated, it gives CASSPVSGPETQYF.

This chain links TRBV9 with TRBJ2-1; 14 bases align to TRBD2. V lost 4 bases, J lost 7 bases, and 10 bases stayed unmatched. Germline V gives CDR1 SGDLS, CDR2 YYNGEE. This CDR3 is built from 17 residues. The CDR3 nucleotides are TGTGCCAGCAGCTTCTACGGGACTAGCGGGGGAGGGAATGAGCAGTTCTTC. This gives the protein CASSFYGTSGGGNEQFF.

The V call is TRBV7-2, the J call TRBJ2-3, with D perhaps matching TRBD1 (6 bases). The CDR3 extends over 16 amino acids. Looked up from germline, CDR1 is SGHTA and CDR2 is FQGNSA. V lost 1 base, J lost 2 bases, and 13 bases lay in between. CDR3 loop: CASSLGGGGHTDTQYF. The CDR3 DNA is TGTGCCAGCAGCTTAGGAGGGGGTGGGCACACAGATACGCAGTATTTT.

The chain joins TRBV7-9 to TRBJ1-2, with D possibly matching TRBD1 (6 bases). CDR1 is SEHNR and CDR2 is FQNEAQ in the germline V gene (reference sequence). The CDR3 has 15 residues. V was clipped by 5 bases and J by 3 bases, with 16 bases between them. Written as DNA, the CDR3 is TGTGCCAGCAGCGGAAAGCGGACAGCTCACTATGGCTACACCTTC. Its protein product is CASSGKRTAHYGYTF.

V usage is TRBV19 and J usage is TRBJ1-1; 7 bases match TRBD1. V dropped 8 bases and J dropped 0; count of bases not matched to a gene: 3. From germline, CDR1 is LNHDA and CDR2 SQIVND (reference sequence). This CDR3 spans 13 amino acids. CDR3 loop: CASQDRMNTEAFF. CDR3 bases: TGTGCCAGTCAGGACAGGATGAACACTGAAGCTTTCTTT.

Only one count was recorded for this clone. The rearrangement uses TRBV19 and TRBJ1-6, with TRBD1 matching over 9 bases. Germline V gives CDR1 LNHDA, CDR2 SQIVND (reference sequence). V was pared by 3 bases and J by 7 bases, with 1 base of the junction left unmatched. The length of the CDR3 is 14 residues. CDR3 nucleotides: TGTGCCAGTAGTATCGGACAGGGGAATTCACCCCTCCACTTT. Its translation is CASSIGQGNSPLHF. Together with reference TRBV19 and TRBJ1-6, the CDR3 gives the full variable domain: DGGITQSPKYLFRKEGQNVTLSCEQNLNHDAMYWYRQDPGQGLRLIYYSQIVNDFQKGDIAEGYSVSREKKESFPLTVTSAQKNPTAFYLCASSIGQGNSPLHFGNGTRLTVT.

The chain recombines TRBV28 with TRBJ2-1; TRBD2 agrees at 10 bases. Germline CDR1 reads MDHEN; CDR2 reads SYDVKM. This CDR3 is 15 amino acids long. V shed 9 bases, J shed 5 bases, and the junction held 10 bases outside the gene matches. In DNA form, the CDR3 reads TGTGCCAGTACTGTTTCTACTAGCGGGGACAATGAGCAGTTCTTC. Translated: CASTVSTSGDNEQFF.

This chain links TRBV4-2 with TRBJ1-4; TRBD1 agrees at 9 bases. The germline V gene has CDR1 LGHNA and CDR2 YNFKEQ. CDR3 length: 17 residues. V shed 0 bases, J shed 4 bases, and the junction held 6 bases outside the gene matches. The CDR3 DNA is TGTGCCAGCAGCCAAGAAGGGACAGGGTTCCTTAATGAAAAACTGTTTTTT. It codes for CASSQEGTGFLNEKLFF.

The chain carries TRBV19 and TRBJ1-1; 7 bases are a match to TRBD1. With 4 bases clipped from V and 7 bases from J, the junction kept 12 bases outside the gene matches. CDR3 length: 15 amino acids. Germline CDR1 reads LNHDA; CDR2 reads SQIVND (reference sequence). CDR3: CASSKGQRMRREAFF. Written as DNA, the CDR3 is TGTGCCAGTAGTAAGGGACAGCGAATGAGACGTGAAGCTTTCTTT.

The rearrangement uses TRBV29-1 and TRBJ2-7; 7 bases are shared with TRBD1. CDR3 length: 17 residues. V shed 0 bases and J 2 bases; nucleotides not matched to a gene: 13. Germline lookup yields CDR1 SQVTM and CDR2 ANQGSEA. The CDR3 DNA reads TGCAGCGTTGAAGATCCCAGTACGGACAGGCCAACCTACGAGCAGTACTTC. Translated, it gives CSVEDPSTDRPTYEQYF.

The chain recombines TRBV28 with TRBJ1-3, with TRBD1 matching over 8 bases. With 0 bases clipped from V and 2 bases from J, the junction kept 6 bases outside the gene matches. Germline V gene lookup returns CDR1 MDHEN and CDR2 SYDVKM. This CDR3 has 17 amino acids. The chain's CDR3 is CASSLWDRATPGNTIYF. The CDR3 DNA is TGTGCCAGCAGTTTATGGGACAGGGCCACTCCTGGAAACACCATATATTTT.

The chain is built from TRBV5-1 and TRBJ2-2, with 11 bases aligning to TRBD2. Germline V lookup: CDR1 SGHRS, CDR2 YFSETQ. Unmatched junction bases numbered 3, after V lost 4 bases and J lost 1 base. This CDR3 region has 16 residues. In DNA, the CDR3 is TGCGCCAGCAGCCTACTAGCGGGAGTGAACACCGGGGAGCTGTTTTTT. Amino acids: CASSLLAGVNTGELFF. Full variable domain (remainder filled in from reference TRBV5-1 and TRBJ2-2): KAGVTQTPRYLIKTRGQQVTLSCSPISGHRSVSWYQQTPGQGLQFLFEYFSETQRNKGNFPGRFSGRQFSNSRSEMNVSTLELGDSALYLCASSLLAGVNTGELFFGEGSRLTVL.